The sequence of this T cell receptor (beta chain) was determined in a study of shared clonotypes between healthy human individuals. Study summary: Aged between 18 and 49, the donors were a couple of women and a few men.

Deep-level running was used for the assay. TCRdb keeps only in-frame clones here, not all; method: immunoSEQ multiplex PCR. This table has approximately 1.5 million clones, 95% to 99% appearing once. The CDR3 loop spans 14 amino acids. Looked up from germline, CDR1 is LNHDA and CDR2 is SQIVND (reference sequence). Trimming removed 6 bases from V and 5 bases from J, with 14 bases in between. The healthy adult donors were HIV-negative and reported no recent acute infections or vaccinations. CD45RA-negative memory and CD45RA+ naive subsets were split from the CD4+ cells. The specimen sequenced was naive CD4+ T cells sorted from blood. Documented subset: CD45RA+ positively selected. The chain recombines TRBV19 with TRBJ2-1, with D unclear. This receptor was identified in a man aged 25-45 years in good health. CDR3 amino acids: CASSPDPQDNEQFF. The CDR3 coding sequence is TGTGCCAGTAGCCCGGACCCCCAGGACAATGAGCAGTTCTTC.